Below are 20 T cell receptor beta chains sequenced from a single sample in a study of metastatic and nonmetastatic thyroid tumors. Using MiXCR, TCRdb re-called clones from the PCR reads. The repertoire has about 22,000 clones, more than 15% of them found once; the top ten carry approximately 2.7%. Treatment of any kind had been given to no patient before thyroid surgery. Sequenced: adjacent normal tissue. These receptor sequences come from a male donor with papillary thyroid cancer or a benign thyroid nodule (not recorded which). Some clones in this sample may be carry-over from other donors' samples.

On this clone itself: One end of the junction fails to match germline, which may point to a read error. V usage is TRBV5-6 and J usage is TRBJ2-1; TRBD2 is a possible D gene (5 bases). Germline CDR1 SGHDT, CDR2 YYEEEE. The CDR3 loop spans 14 amino acids. The CDR3 DNA sequence: TGTGACAGCATCTACGGGAACTCCTACAATGAGCAGTTCTTC. Translation gives CDSIYGNSYNEQFF.

With respect to this clone: Given a much more abundant clone one base away, this may be a read error. The sample holds other DNA sequences that translate to the same CDR3. In nucleotides, the CDR3 is TGTGCCTGCAGCTTAGCTCCTGGACTAGCGGGGGAGGGTGAGCAGTTCTTC. As protein: CACSLAPGLAGEGEQFF. This chain joins TRBV7-2 and TRBJ2-1; 13 nucleotides agree with TRBD2. The length of the CDR3 is 17 residues. Germline CDR1 SGHTA, CDR2 FQGNSA.

This clone has a count of ten or more. A read error may explain this, as a much larger clone is one base away. The rearrangement uses TRBV19 and TRBJ2-3, with D possibly being TRBD1 (6 bases). Germline CDR1 reads LNHDA; CDR2 reads SQIVND (reference sequence). The CDR3 runs 16 residues. The DNA for the CDR3 is TGTGCCAGTAGTATAGACCTGGACCGGATGACAGGTACGCAGTATTTT. It yields the protein CASSIDLDRMTGTQYF.

Of note for this clone: Compared with germline, one end of the junction differs, possibly owing to a read error. The rearrangement uses TRBV6-1 and TRBJ2-2; D not certain. The germline V gene encodes CDR1 MNHNS and CDR2 SASEGT. The CDR3 runs 14 residues. For the CDR3, the DNA is TGTGCCAGCAGCCTAGACCTGAACACCTGGGAGCTGTTTTTT. As protein: CASSLDLNTWELFF.

This clone has more than one count but fewer than ten. A much larger clone differs by one base, so this may be a read error. This chain connects TRBV3-1 to TRBJ2-5; D may be TRBD2 (5 bases). The V gene's germline CDR1 is LGHDT and CDR2 YNNKEL (reference sequence). The CDR3 spans 15 residues. The germline V and J ends were trimmed by 4 bases and 2 bases, with 14 bases remaining between them. The CDR3 sequence: CASSLSPSPQETQYF. The CDR3 DNA sequence: TGTGCCAGCAGCCTTTCCCCTAGCCCGCAAGAGACCCAGTACTTC.

The rearrangement uses TRBV13 and TRBJ2-1; unclear D gene. Germline CDR1 and CDR2: PRHDT and FYEKMQ (reference sequence). CDR3 size: 16 residues. V was clipped by 5 bases and J by 5 bases, with 19 bases between them. The CDR3, as DNA: TGTGCCAGCAGCCCGCTTTTAGGGTCCCGTGACAATGAGCAGTTCTTC. It encodes CASSPLLGSRDNEQFF.

In this sample, this clone turned up many times. The chain employs TRBV10-2 and TRBJ2-1; D gene uncertain. Trimming left V 6 bases short and J 8 bases short, with 14 bases between. The V gene's germline CDR1 is WSHSY and CDR2 SAAADI. This CDR3 is 13 amino acids long. The CDR3 loop is CASSPEIVDEQFF. CDR3 nucleotides: TGCGCCAGCAGCCCAGAGATTGTGGATGAGCAGTTCTTC.

The chain uses TRBV5-1 and TRBJ2-7, with D possibly being TRBD2 (6 bases). The CDR3 runs to 15 residues. The V end was cut by 4 bases, the J end by 1 base, with 15 bases between. Germline V gene sequence: CDR1 SGHRS, CDR2 YFSETQ. The CDR3 region is CASSEAGGFSYEQYF. The CDR3 bases are TGCGCCAGCAGCGAGGCCGGGGGTTTTTCCTACGAGCAGTACTTC.

Concerning this clone: This CDR3 is also generated by other DNA sequences in the sample. The rearrangement uses TRBV20-1 and TRBJ2-7; unclear D gene. CDR1 is DFQATT and CDR2 is SNEGSKA in the germline V gene (reference sequence). Trimming removed 5 bases from V and 5 bases from J, with 16 bases in between. The CDR3 runs to 13 residues. CDR3 protein: CSAPEAGLNEQYF. The CDR3 DNA follows: TGCAGTGCTCCTGAGGCTGGTTTGAACGAGCAGTACTTC.

About this clone: This may be a read error: a much more frequent sequence differs by one nucleotide. The chain combines TRBV4-3 with TRBJ2-2; no clear D gene. Germline V lookup: CDR1 LGHNA, CDR2 YSLEER. Between the trimmed V and J ends, which lost 0 bases and 1 base, there was a span of 3 bases. The CDR3 is 14 amino acids. This CDR3 is CASSQDLNTGELFF. CDR3 nucleotides: TGCGCCAGCAGCCAAGACTTGAACACCGGGGAGCTGTTTTTT.

The rearrangement uses TRBV7-9 and TRBJ2-1; TRBD2 matches 8 bases. The junction had 12 bases not matched to a gene; V was cut back by 10 bases and J by 7 bases. The germline V gene has CDR1 SEHNR and CDR2 FQNEAQ (reference sequence). There are 14 residues in the CDR3. CDR3 protein: CANRRGSGGNEQFF. The CDR3 nucleotides are TGTGCCAACAGAAGGGGCAGCGGGGGAAATGAGCAGTTCTTC.

The V and J genes are TRBV7-9 and TRBJ2-5, with D possibly being TRBD2 (6 bases). Gene TRBJ2-1 matches the end of the DNA better, so the J call may be wrong. Per the germline V gene, CDR1 is SEHNR and CDR2 is FQNEAQ (reference sequence). This CDR3 is built from 13 residues. The CDR3 region has the DNA TGTGCCAGCAGCCCTCCCACCGGGGGTGAGCAGTTCTTC. Translation gives CASSPPTGGEQFF.

The chain carries TRBV6-1 and TRBJ2-3, with D hard to call. Germline V CDR1 and CDR2: MNHNS, SASEGT. V gave up 11 bases and J gave up 7 bases, with 13 bases separating them. CDR3 length: 11 amino acids. The CDR3 reads CAGEVQYTQYF. The CDR3 nucleotides read TGTGCCGGCGAGGTGCAATATACGCAGTATTTT.

This clone was observed many times. The rearrangement joins TRBV20-1 to TRBJ2-1, with TRBD2 identical over 7 bases. V was clipped by 4 bases and J by 0 bases; unmatched bases: 9. This CDR3 is 16 amino acids long. Germline V gene lookup returns CDR1 DFQATT and CDR2 SNEGSKA (reference sequence). CDR3 sequence: CSATDLAAPSYNEQFF. The CDR3 nucleotides are TGCAGTGCTACAGACCTAGCGGCCCCCTCCTACAATGAGCAGTTCTTC.

Details on this clone: A read error is likely, as this CDR3 ends without the conserved phenylalanine or tryptophan. The V call is TRBV19, the J call TRBJ2-5; D is possibly TRBD2 (6 bases). The J call may be in error: the DNA end matches TRBJ2-1 better. The CDR3 consists of 14 residues. Germline V gene data show CDR1 as LNHDA and CDR2 as SQIVND (reference sequence). The CDR3 region has the DNA TGTGCCAGTAGTATATCTCCGGGAGCGGCTGAGCAGTTCATC. Translating gives CASSISPGAAEQFI.

Points on this clone: This may be a read error, as it is one base from a much larger clone. J is TRBJ2-2 and V is TRBV14; D is ambiguous. V shed 3 bases and J shed 1 base, with 6 bases lying between them. CDR3 length: 14 amino acids. Germline CDR1 reads SGHDN; CDR2 reads FVKESK. CDR3 loop: CASSHRWNTGELFF. The CDR3, as DNA: TGTGCCAGCAGCCATAGATGGAACACCGGGGAGCTGTTTTTT.

The chain carries TRBV27 and TRBJ1-2, with D possibly TRBD1 on 5 matching bases. Germline values: CDR1 MNHEY, CDR2 SMNVEV (reference sequence). CDR3 size: 14 residues. Trimming took 10 bases from V and 7 from J, leaving 22 bases between them. The CDR3 sequence is CAIRRGTGSSGYTF. The CDR3 region has the DNA TGTGCCATCAGACGCGGTACAGGTAGCTCTGGCTACACCTTC.

This clone is medium-sized in the sample. The chain combines TRBV20-1 with TRBJ1-1, with 8 bases that match TRBD1. Unmatched junction bases numbered 9, after V lost 3 bases and J lost 6 bases. The germline CDR1 and CDR2 sequences are DFQATT and SNEGSKA (reference sequence). CDR3 length equals 14 residues. CDR3 sequence: CSARPRQGFAEAFF. CDR3 coding DNA: TGCAGTGCTAGGCCCCGACAGGGGTTCGCTGAAGCTTTCTTT.

This clone was detected only once. The chain uses TRBV6-1 and TRBJ1-5; D might be TRBD1 (5 bases). Germline CDR1 is MNHNS and CDR2 is SASEGT. CDR3 length equals 16 residues. Trimming stripped 6 bases from V and 10 bases from J, with 25 bases between. Here the CDR3 reads CASRTWGRDSTHPQHF. The CDR3 region has the DNA TGTGCCAGCAGGACGTGGGGACGTGATAGCACTCATCCCCAGCATTTT.

This clone was detected ten times or more. A junction boundary mismatches the germline segment, possibly from a read error. The gene calls are TRBV7-7 and TRBJ2-7, with 8 bases that match TRBD1. CDR1 and CDR2 (germline): SSHAT, FNYEAQ (reference sequence). The CDR3 runs 15 residues. The CDR3 coding sequence is TGTGCTAGCAGCAAAGACAGGGGAAGCGTCTACGAGCAGTACTTC. Translating gives CASSKDRGSVYEQYF.